This T cell receptor (beta chain) came from a study of cytomegalovirus exposure and HLA in healthy donors. General study results and limits: Reportedly, HLA-A and HLA-B alleles of most subjects were accurately predicted from TCR beta. Later work associated fewer than 20,000 TCR beta sequences with HLA alleles at 0.05 false discovery rate. Many donors shared some public TCRs, even though most TCR sequences were rare.

The study ran its PCR with 60 Vbeta and 13 Jbeta primers. Assay used: immunoSEQ multiplex PCR; TCRdb lists only in-frame clones, some missing. The sample comprises over 100,000 clones, roughly 80% of which are singletons, and 1.5% rests with the top ten. The V gene's germline CDR1 is SGHTA and CDR2 FQGNSA. J was trimmed by 4 bases and V by 4 bases; bases with no gene match: 16. There are 18 residues in the CDR3. Turning to this clone: Its antigen is unknown.

The origin of this receptor is a female donor in good health and CMV-seronegative. This chain connects TRBV7-2 to TRBJ1-2; 9 nucleotides agree with TRBD1. The sequenced sample was PBMCs. In nucleotides, the CDR3 is TGTGCCAGCAGCTCCCACTTAAATGACAGGGGGACCCCCTATGGCTACACCTTC. Its protein is CASSSHLNDRGTPYGYTF.